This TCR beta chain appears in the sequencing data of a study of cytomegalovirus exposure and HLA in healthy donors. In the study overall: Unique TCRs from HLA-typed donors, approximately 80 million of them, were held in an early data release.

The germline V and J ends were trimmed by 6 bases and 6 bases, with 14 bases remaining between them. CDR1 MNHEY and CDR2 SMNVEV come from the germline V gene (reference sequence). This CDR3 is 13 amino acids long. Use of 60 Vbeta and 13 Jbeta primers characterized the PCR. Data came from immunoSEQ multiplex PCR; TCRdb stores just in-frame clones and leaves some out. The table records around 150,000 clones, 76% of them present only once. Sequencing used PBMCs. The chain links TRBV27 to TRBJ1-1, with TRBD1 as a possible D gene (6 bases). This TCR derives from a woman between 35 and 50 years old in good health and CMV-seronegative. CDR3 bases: TGTGCCAGCAGCCCAGGCGGGGGCTCTGAAGCTTTCTTT. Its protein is CASSPGGGSEAFF.